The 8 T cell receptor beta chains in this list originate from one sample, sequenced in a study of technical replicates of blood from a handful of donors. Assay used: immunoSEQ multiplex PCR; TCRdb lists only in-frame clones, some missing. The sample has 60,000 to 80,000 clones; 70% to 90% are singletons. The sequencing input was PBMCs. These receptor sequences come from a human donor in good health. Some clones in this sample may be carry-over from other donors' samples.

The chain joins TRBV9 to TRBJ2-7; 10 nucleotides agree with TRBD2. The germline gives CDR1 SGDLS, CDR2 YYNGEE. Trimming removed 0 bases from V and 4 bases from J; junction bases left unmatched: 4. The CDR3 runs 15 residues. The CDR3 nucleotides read TGTGCCAGCAGCGTAGGATCTAGCGGGAGTTACGAGCAGTACTTC. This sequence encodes CASSVGSSGSYEQYF.

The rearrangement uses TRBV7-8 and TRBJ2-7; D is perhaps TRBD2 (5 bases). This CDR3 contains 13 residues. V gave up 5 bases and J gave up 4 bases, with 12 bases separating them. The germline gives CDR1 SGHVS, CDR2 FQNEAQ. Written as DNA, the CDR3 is TGTGCCAGCAGCGCTACTAGGACTTACGAGCAGTACTTC. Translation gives CASSATRTYEQYF.

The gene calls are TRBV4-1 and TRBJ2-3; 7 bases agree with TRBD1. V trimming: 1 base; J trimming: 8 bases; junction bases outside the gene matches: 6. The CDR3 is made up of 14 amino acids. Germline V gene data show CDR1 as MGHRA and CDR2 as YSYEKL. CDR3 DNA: TGCGCCAGCAGCCAAGCTGACAGGGCTGGTACGCAGTATTTT. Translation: CASSQADRAGTQYF.

CDR3 sequence (DNA): TGCGCCAGCAGCCAAGATCCTAGCGGCCGGAGGGAGCAGTTCTTC. This translates into CASSQDPSGRREQFF. The chain employs TRBV4-3 and TRBJ2-1; 7 bases map to TRBD2. There are 15 residues in the CDR3. The V gene's germline CDR1 is LGHNA and CDR2 YSLEER. The trim removed 0 bases at V and 10 bases at J, leaving 9 bases unmatched.

DNA of the CDR3: TGCGCCAGCAGCGGACAGGGGGTCAATGAGCAGTTCTTC. Protein product: CASSGQGVNEQFF. The chain uses TRBV23-1 and TRBJ2-1; 10 nucleotides align to TRBD1. TRBV23-1 is assigned to the ORF class and has an uncertain function. J gave up 6 bases and V 6 bases, and 2 bases lay outside the gene matches. The CDR3 runs to 13 residues.

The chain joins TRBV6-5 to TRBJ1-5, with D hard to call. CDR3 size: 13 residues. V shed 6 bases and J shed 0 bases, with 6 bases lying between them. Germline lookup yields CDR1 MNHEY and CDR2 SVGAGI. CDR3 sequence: CASSPFSNQPQHF. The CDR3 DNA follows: TGTGCCAGCAGCCCGTTTAGCAATCAGCCCCAGCATTTT.

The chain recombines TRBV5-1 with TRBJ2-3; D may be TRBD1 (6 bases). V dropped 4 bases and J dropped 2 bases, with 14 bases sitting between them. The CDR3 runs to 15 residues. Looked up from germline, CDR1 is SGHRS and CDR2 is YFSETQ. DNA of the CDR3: TGCGCCAGCAGCAAGAGACAGGCCTACACAGATACGCAGTATTTT. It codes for CASSKRQAYTDTQYF.

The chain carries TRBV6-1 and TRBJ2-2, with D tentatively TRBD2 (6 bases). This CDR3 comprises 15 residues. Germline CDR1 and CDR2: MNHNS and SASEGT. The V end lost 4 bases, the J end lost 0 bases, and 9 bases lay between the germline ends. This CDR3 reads CASSAGTSNTGELFF. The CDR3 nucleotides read TGTGCCAGCAGTGCCGGGACTTCGAACACCGGGGAGCTGTTTTTT.